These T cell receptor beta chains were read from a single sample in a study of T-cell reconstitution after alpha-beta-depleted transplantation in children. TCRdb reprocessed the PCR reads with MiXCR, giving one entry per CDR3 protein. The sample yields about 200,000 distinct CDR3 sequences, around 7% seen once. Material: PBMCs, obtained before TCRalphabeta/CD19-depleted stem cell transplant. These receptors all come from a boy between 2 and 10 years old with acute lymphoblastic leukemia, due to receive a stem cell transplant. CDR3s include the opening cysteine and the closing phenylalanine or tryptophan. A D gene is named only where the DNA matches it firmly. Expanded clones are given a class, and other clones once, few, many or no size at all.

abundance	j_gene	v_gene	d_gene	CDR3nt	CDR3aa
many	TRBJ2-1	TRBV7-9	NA	TGTGCCAGCGACTCAACGCGTACTGAGCAGTTCTTC	CASDSTRTEQFF
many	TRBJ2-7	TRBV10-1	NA	TGCGCCAGCAGACGCCTTGGCGAGCAGTACTTC	CASRRLGEQYF
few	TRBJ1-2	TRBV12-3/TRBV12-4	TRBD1	TGTGCCAGCAGTTTCCCAGAAGGGACAGGGGACTATGGCTACACCTTC	CASSFPEGTGDYGYTF
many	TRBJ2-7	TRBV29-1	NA	TGCAGCGTCTTGGGAGGAGAATCCTACGAGCAGTACTTC	CSVLGGESYEQYF
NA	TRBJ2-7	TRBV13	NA	TGTGCCAGCAGCCCTGTCCGAGGGAACGAGCAGTACTTC	CASSPVRGNEQYF
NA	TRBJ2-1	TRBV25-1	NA	TGTGCCAGCAGTGACCCCGGGGGACGATACAATGAGCAGTTCTTC	CASSDPGGRYNEQFF
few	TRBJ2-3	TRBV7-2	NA	TGTGCCAGCAGCTTAGATTGGTCCAGCACAGATACGCAGTATTTT	CASSLDWSSTDTQYF
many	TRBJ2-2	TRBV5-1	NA	TGCGCCAGCAGCCCCCGGACAGAGAACACCGGGGAGCTGTTTTTT	CASSPRTENTGELFF
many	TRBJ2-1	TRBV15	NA	TGTGCCACCAGCGGGGGAGTCAATGAGCAGTTCTTC	CATSGGVNEQFF
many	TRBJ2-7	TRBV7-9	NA	TGTGCCAGCAGCCGGACGCCTAGCTCCTACGAGCAGTACTTC	CASSRTPSSYEQYF
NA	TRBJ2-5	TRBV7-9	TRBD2	TGTGCCAGCAGCTTAAGGGGGACTAGCTCGGGACAAGAGACCCAGTACTTC	CASSLRGTSSGQETQYF
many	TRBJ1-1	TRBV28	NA	TGTGCCAGCAGTTTATCTGTCGAGAACACTGAAGCTTTCTTT	CASSLSVENTEAFF
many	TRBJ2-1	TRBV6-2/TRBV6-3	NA	TGTGCCAGCCTCAGGGCGAATGAGCAGTTCTTC	CASLRANEQFF
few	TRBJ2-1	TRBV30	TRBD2	TGTGCCTGGAGTGTACTAGCGGGGGCCTACAATGAGCAGTTCTTC	CAWSVLAGAYNEQFF
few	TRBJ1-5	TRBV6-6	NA	TGTGCCAGCAGTTACGGGGATCAGCCCCAGCATTTT	CASSYGDQPQHF
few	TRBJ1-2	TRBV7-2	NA	TGTGCCAGCAGCTTAGTTTTTGACTATGGCTACACCTTC	CASSLVFDYGYTF
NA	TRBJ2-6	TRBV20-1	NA	TGCAGTGCTATCGGGGGCTCTGGGGCCAACGTCCTGACTTTC	CSAIGGSGANVLTF
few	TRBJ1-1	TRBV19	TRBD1	TGTGCCAGTAGCACCCCGGACAGGTGGAACACTGAAGCTTTCTTT	CASSTPDRWNTEAFF
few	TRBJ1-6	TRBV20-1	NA	TGCATCGACAGGCCCCTCCACTTT	CIDRPLHF
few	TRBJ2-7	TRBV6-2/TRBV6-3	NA	TGTGCCAGCAGGGACGGGGGAGGCCTTTCCTACGAGCAGTACTTC	CASRDGGGLSYEQYF
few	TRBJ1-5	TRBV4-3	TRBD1	TGCGCCAGCAGCCAAGCACAGGGGGGCAATCAGCCCCAGCATTTT	CASSQAQGGNQPQHF